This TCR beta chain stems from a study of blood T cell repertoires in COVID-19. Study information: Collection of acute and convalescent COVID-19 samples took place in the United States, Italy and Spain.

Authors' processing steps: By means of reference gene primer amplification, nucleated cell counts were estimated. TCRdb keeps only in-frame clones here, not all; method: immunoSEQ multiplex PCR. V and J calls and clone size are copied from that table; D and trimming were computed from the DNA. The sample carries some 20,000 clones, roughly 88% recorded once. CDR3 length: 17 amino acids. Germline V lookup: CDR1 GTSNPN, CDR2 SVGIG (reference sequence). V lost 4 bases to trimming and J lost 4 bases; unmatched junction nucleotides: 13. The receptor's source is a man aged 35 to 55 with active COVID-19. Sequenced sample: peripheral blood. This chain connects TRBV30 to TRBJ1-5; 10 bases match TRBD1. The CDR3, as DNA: TGTGCCTGGATTCTAGACAGGGGGCGAGGTTTGAATCAGCCCCAGCATTTT. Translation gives CAWILDRGRGLNQPQHF.